One and the same sample provided the 13 T cell receptor beta chains below, sequenced in a study of T cells in Graves' hyperthyroidism and ophthalmopathy. RNA transcripts provided the source from which TCR beta CDR3 regions were amplified. The HTBI primer set was used in a first-round RT-PCR of the TCR CDR3. TCRdb reprocessed the multiplex PCR reads via MiXCR and lists one record per CDR3 protein. Among over 700,000 distinct CDR3 sequences, over 15% were seen once, and the ten largest hold approximately 16%. The material sequenced was blood. These receptors all stem from a woman aged 45-65 years with Graves' hyperthyroidism that later progressed to Graves' ophthalmopathy.

This clonotype came up a few times. The chain is built from TRBV5-5 and TRBJ2-1, with a tentative D call TRBD2 (5 bases). This CDR3 has 14 amino acids. Trimming left V 2 bases short and J 8 bases short, with 14 bases between. The germline V gene has CDR1 SGHKS and CDR2 YYEKEE (reference sequence). CDR3 sequence (DNA): TGTGCCAGCAGCTTTACACGGAGGACCGATGAGCAGTTCTTC. Amino acid sequence: CASSFTRRTDEQFF.

This clonotype has a count of ten or more. Here the CDR3 DNA reads TGCAGTGCTTTCGGACATGTCGACACTGAAGCTTTCTTT. Protein product: CSAFGHVDTEAFF. The chain joins TRBV20-1 to TRBJ1-1; the D gene is possibly TRBD1 (5 bases). The CDR3 totals 13 residues. V dropped 5 bases and J dropped 3 bases, with 13 bases sitting between them. From germline, CDR1 is DFQATT and CDR2 SNEGSKA (reference sequence).

This chain uses TRBV25-1 with TRBJ1-2; D call uncertain. V was trimmed by 3 bases and J by 3 bases, leaving 8 bases between them. Germline V lookup: CDR1 MGHDK, CDR2 SYGVNS. The CDR3 covers 13 residues. The CDR3 DNA reads as TGTGCCAGCAGTGATCTCGCGGACTATGGCTACACCTTC. It specifies CASSDLADYGYTF.

This clonotype was detected many times. The chain joins TRBV3-1 to TRBJ1-1; no clear D. The CDR3 has 13 amino acids. The ends were cut back, 4 bases at V and 6 bases at J, with 12 bases in the middle. From germline, CDR1 is LGHDT and CDR2 YNNKEL (reference sequence). CDR3 sequence (DNA): TGTGCCAGCAGCCCGTCCGAGGCGCCTGAAGCTTTCTTT. Translated, it gives CASSPSEAPEAFF.

The rearrangement links TRBV6-1 to TRBJ2-7; possibly TRBD2 for D (5 bases). The V and J ends lost 8 bases and 0 bases respectively, with 11 bases between them. Per the germline V gene, CDR1 is MNHNS and CDR2 is SASEGT. The CDR3 is made up of 13 amino acids. CDR3 sequence: CASERRISYEQYF. In nucleotides, the CDR3 is TGTGCCAGCGAGCGGAGGATCTCCTACGAGCAGTACTTC.

This clonotype was observed a few times. The chain employs TRBV20-1 and TRBJ2-1; D possibly corresponds to TRBD1 (5 bases). Germline V CDR1 and CDR2: DFQATT, SNEGSKA (reference sequence). The CDR3 covers 13 residues. The V end lost 5 bases, the J end lost 5 bases, and 13 bases lay between the germline ends. CDR3 DNA sequence: TGCAGTGCTCAGTTTGGGGCCGACAATGAGCAGTTCTTC. Protein: CSAQFGADNEQFF.

The rearrangement joins TRBV6-1 to TRBJ2-3, with 13 bases lining up with TRBD2. V shed 8 bases, J shed 0 bases, and the junction held 8 bases outside the gene matches. This CDR3 is built from 17 residues. Per the germline V gene, CDR1 is MNHNS and CDR2 is SASEGT. CDR3 nucleotide sequence: TGTGCCAGCGAGACTAGCGGGGGGCCCTTCAGCACAGATACGCAGTATTTT. Translating it yields CASETSGGPFSTDTQYF.

In this sample, this clonotype turned up many times. The J gene is TRBJ1-1, the V gene TRBV3-1; D call uncertain. The germline gives CDR1 LGHDT, CDR2 YNNKEL (reference sequence). Trimming shortened V by 7 bases and J by 0 bases, and 12 bases separated the two germline ends. The CDR3 is made up of 14 amino acids. CDR3 residues: CASNMGALNTEAFF. As DNA, the CDR3 is TGTGCCAGCAATATGGGAGCTCTGAACACTGAAGCTTTCTTT.

This clonotype was found a few times. The V and J genes are TRBV24-1 and TRBJ2-2, with 11 bases matching TRBD1. V trimming: 9 bases; J trimming: 7 bases; junction bases outside the gene matches: 15. Germline CDR1 reads KGHDR; CDR2 reads SFDVKD. This CDR3 region has 17 residues. The CDR3, as DNA: TGTGCCACCGGCCCCTCCGGGACAGGGGGGGGTATCGGGGAGCTGTTTTTT. It codes for CATGPSGTGGGIGELFF.

This clonotype was recorded at least ten times. The J gene is TRBJ2-3, the V gene TRBV11-2, with 7 bases lining up with TRBD2. The CDR3 totals 15 residues. Germline loops: CDR1 SGHAT, CDR2 FQNNGV. V dropped 1 base and J dropped 4; count of bases not matched to a gene: 5. CDR3 DNA: TGTGCCAGCAGCTTAGTCGGGGGGTTCGCAGATACGCAGTATTTT. This encodes CASSLVGGFADTQYF.

This clonotype came up a few times. The chain uses TRBV20-1 and TRBJ1-6; possibly TRBD1 for D (6 bases). V lost 6 bases and J 17 bases, leaving 20 bases between the germline ends. The CDR3 consists of 12 residues. The germline V gene encodes CDR1 DFQATT and CDR2 SNEGSKA (reference sequence). CDR3 nucleotides: TGCAGTGCCCAGAGGCCGGACAGCCCGTTCCACTTT. Its protein is CSAQRPDSPFHF.

Ten or more counts support this clonotype. The V and J genes are TRBV7-2 and TRBJ1-2; D is unresolved. Germline V gene lookup returns CDR1 SGHTA and CDR2 FQGNSA. V lost 5 bases and J lost 7, with 17 bases in between. The CDR3 runs to 14 residues. CDR3 protein: CASSPRRDLGGYTF. The CDR3 coding sequence is TGTGCCAGCAGCCCACGACGGGATCTCGGTGGCTACACCTTC.

J is TRBJ1-6 and V is TRBV14; D not certain. This CDR3 region has 15 residues. Germline V gene data show CDR1 as SGHDN and CDR2 as FVKESK. Trimming shortened V by 0 bases and J by 1 base, and 4 bases separated the two germline ends. The CDR3 loop is CASSQERSYNSPLHF. CDR3 in DNA: TGTGCCAGCAGCCAAGAGAGGTCCTATAATTCACCCCTCCACTTT.